The entry below gives a single T cell receptor beta chain sequence along with its context. This specimen comes from a study of T cell changes during pregnancy in multiple sclerosis. The method was immunoSEQ multiplex PCR; TCRdb's version includes in-frame clones alone and lacks a portion of them. The table lists roughly 60,000 clones, roughly 92% of them singletons. With 5 bases clipped from V and 1 base from J, the junction kept 8 bases outside the gene matches. The CDR3 sequence is 16 residues long. Germline V lookup: CDR1 SGHNT, CDR2 YENEEA. The V gene is TRBV11-3, the J gene TRBJ2-3; 8 bases are shared with TRBD2. The sequence was collected from a female donor with multiple sclerosis, enrolled in a pregnancy study. Sequencing used peripheral blood, obtained in the second trimester of pregnancy. CDR3 protein: CASSPGTSGGTDTQYF. Written as DNA, the CDR3 is TGTGCCAGCAGCCCCGGCACTAGCGGAGGCACAGATACGCAGTATTTT.